This T cell receptor (beta chain) comes out of a study of cytomegalovirus exposure and HLA in healthy donors. 60 Vbeta and 13 Jbeta primers were used in PCR. TCRdb's copy holds only in-frame clones and misses some; the assay was immunoSEQ multiplex PCR. This table holds more than 80,000 clones, roughly 63% found once. The CDR3 covers 15 residues. Germline V lookup: CDR1 SGHAT, CDR2 FQNNGV. The J segment lost 7 bases and the V segment lost 4 bases, leaving 11 bases of the junction unmatched. The study, taken as a whole, reports: When the data were analyzed later, several of the most significant clusters appeared to be linked to common viral pathogens. It was likely that a cluster of highly shared sequence variants was a sequencing artifact.

A word on this clone: Its antigen is still unknown.

The origin of this receptor is a man aged 50-60 years in good health and CMV-seronegative. The sequencing sample was made of PBMCs. This sequence joins TRBV11-2 and TRBJ2-5; 8 nucleotides agree with TRBD1. The CDR3 sequence: CASSWQGAEVGTQYF. As DNA, the CDR3 is TGTGCCAGCAGCTGGCAGGGGGCAGAGGTTGGGACCCAGTACTTC.